These 25 T cell receptor beta chains came from one sample sequenced in a study of blood T cell repertoires in COVID-19. Libraries were prepared by immunoSEQ multiplex PCR; TCRdb keeps only in-frame clonotypes and omits some of them. This sample has 200,000 to 300,000 clones, with roughly 80% found just once. The sample taken for sequencing was peripheral blood. The origin of the receptors is a man aged 80 or over with acute or convalescent COVID-19.

The V call is TRBV19, the J call TRBJ2-7; 7 bases align to TRBD1. Looked up from germline, CDR1 is LNHDA and CDR2 is SQIVND (reference sequence). The CDR3 consists of 15 residues. The trim removed 6 bases at V and 9 bases at J, leaving 17 bases unmatched. The CDR3: CASSHDITAGGVQYF. The DNA of the CDR3 is TGTGCCAGTAGCCACGACATTACCGCAGGGGGAGTGCAGTACTTC.

The rearrangement uses TRBV6-4 and TRBJ1-2; D might be TRBD1 (5 bases). Germline values: CDR1 MRHNA, CDR2 SNTAGT. This CDR3 is built from 15 residues. V lost 0 bases, J lost 8 bases, and 16 bases lay in between. CDR3 region: CASSDSTTGRGGYTF. The CDR3 nucleotides are TGTGCCAGCAGTGACTCGACAACGGGGCGGGGAGGCTACACCTTC.

This chain uses TRBV28 with TRBJ2-1; D perhaps matches TRBD2 (6 bases). The CDR3 totals 18 residues. The V and J ends lost 5 bases and 0 bases respectively, with 20 bases between them. The germline V gene encodes CDR1 MDHEN and CDR2 SYDVKM. The CDR3 DNA reads as TGTGCCAGCAGTCCGGTACCGCGGGGCGAAAGCTCCTACAATGAGCAGTTCTTC. Translating it yields CASSPVPRGESSYNEQFF. The full variable domain, its missing parts supplied by reference TRBV28 and TRBJ2-1, is DVKVTQSSRYLVKRTGEKVFLECVQDMDHENMFWYRQDPGLGLRLIYFSYDVKMKEKGDIPEGYSVSREKKERFSLILESASTNQTSMYLCASSPVPRGESSYNEQFFGPGTRLTVL.

This clone appeared a single time. CDR3 nucleotide sequence: TGTGCCACCAGTGACGGAGGGGGCAGGAATTCACCCCTCCACTTT. Translated: CATSDGGGRNSPLHF. The rearrangement joins TRBV24-1 to TRBJ1-6; 7 bases match TRBD1. CDR1 and CDR2 (germline): KGHDR, SFDVKD. CDR3 length: 15 residues. Trimming cost V 4 bases and J 7 bases; bases outside gene matches: 6.

A single count supports this clone. The gene calls are TRBV4-2 and TRBJ2-5; 7 positions agree with TRBD2. V was pared by 3 bases and J by 0 bases, with 7 bases of the junction left unmatched. Germline V gene sequence: CDR1 LGHNA, CDR2 YNFKEQ. CDR3 length: 16 amino acids. In DNA form, the CDR3 reads TGTGCCAGCAGCCACCAAATAGCGGGCCACCAAGAGACCCAGTACTTC. It codes for CASSHQIAGHQETQYF.

This rearrangement joins TRBV12-3 or TRBV12-4 to TRBJ2-7; D ambiguous. The CDR3 is 13 amino acids. Trimming stripped 5 bases from V and 4 bases from J, with 12 bases between. This chain's CDR3 is CASSHSGGYEQYF. The CDR3 DNA sequence: TGTGCCAGCAGTCACTCGGGTGGATACGAGCAGTACTTC.

The chain uses TRBV5-1 and TRBJ2-1; 9 bases are shared with TRBD2. The length of the CDR3 is 17 residues. Germline trimming cut 0 bases from V and 0 bases from J; bases unmatched to any gene: 4. CDR1 is SGHRS and CDR2 is YFSETQ in the germline V gene. The CDR3 spells CASSLGLAGISYNEQFF. The CDR3 DNA is TGCGCCAGCAGCTTGGGTCTAGCGGGGATCTCCTACAATGAGCAGTTCTTC.

This chain connects TRBV5-6 to TRBJ2-3; the D gene is possibly TRBD2 (5 bases). Between the trimmed V and J ends, which lost 5 bases and 5 bases, there was a span of 12 bases. The CDR3 runs 13 residues. Germline V CDR1 and CDR2: SGHDT, YYEEEE. The CDR3 DNA sequence: TGTGCCAGCAGTTTTGGACTGGAAGATACGCAGTATTTT. Protein sequence: CASSFGLEDTQYF.

The rearrangement uses TRBV12-3 or TRBV12-4 and TRBJ1-5, with D perhaps matching TRBD1 (5 bases). The CDR3 loop spans 12 amino acids. Trimming left V 5 bases short and J 5 bases short, with 7 bases between. The CDR3: CASSPGYQPQHF. CDR3 in DNA: TGTGCCAGCAGTCCAGGGTATCAGCCCCAGCATTTT.

The rearrangement links TRBV4-1 to TRBJ1-5, with D unresolved. Trimming removed 0 bases at V and 4 bases at J, with 13 bases between. The CDR3 is 16 residues long. The germline gives CDR1 MGHRA, CDR2 YSYEKL. Here the CDR3 reads CASSQEVRGFNQPQHF. In DNA, the CDR3 is TGCGCCAGCAGCCAAGAGGTCCGAGGATTTAATCAGCCCCAGCATTTT.

V is TRBV14 and J is TRBJ2-5; tentatively, D is TRBD2 (5 bases). The length of the CDR3 is 16 residues. Trimming pared 0 bases from V and 1 base from J, leaving 12 bases between. CDR1 SGHDN and CDR2 FVKESK come from the germline V gene. CDR3 in amino acids: CASSQDHGIFQETQYF. DNA of the CDR3: TGTGCCAGCAGCCAAGACCACGGGATCTTCCAAGAGACCCAGTACTTC.

The chain employs TRBV29-1 and TRBJ2-7; D is unresolved. This CDR3 is built from 13 residues. Germline lookup yields CDR1 SQVTM and CDR2 ANQGSEA. V was clipped by 6 bases and J by 1 base, with 13 bases between them. CDR3 residues: CSVMTLASYEQYF. The CDR3 nucleotides are TGCAGCGTGATGACATTGGCGTCCTACGAGCAGTACTTC.

The gene calls are TRBV28 and TRBJ1-4, with 7 bases identical to TRBD1. CDR1 is MDHEN, CDR2 SYDVKM, per germline. V shed 4 bases and J 7 bases; nucleotides not matched to a gene: 3. CDR3 length equals 13 residues. CDR3 protein: CASSSGGGEKLFF. Written as DNA, the CDR3 is TGTGCCAGCAGTTCAGGGGGAGGTGAAAAACTGTTTTTT. Using reference TRBV28 and TRBJ1-4 for the parts outside the CDR3, the full variable domain is DVKVTQSSRYLVKRTGEKVFLECVQDMDHENMFWYRQDPGLGLRLIYFSYDVKMKEKGDIPEGYSVSREKKERFSLILESASTNQTSMYLCASSSGGGEKLFFGSGTQLSVL.

This clone was seen once. The chain has TRBV2 and TRBJ2-3; D unresolved. Trimming cost V 8 bases and J 7 bases, with 10 bases left between them. Germline V CDR1 and CDR2: SNHLY, FYNNEI. The CDR3 length is 11 residues. The CDR3 here is CASGVRNTQYF. CDR3 DNA: TGTGCCAGCGGAGTTCGAAATACGCAGTATTTT.

The V gene is TRBV5-5, the J gene TRBJ2-3; 10 bases are shared with TRBD1. V gave up 4 bases and J gave up 6 bases; unmatched junction bases: 8. The germline CDR1 and CDR2 sequences are SGHKS and YYEKEE (reference sequence). The CDR3 spans 15 residues. In DNA form, the CDR3 reads TGTGCCAGCAGCCCGCGACAGGGGGCTCTCGATACGCAGTATTTT. It translates to CASSPRQGALDTQYF.

This chain links TRBV24-1 with TRBJ2-2; a weak D match, TRBD1 (5 bases). This CDR3 spans 17 amino acids. The V gene's germline CDR1 is KGHDR and CDR2 SFDVKD. Trimming shortened V by 1 base and J by 6 bases, and 17 bases separated the two germline ends. CDR3 loop: CATSDFSGPLGAGELFF. The CDR3 nucleotides read TGTGCCACCAGTGATTTTTCAGGGCCCTTAGGTGCCGGGGAGCTGTTTTTT.

The V call is TRBV15, the J call TRBJ2-1, with 7 bases matching TRBD1. J lost 1 base, V lost 3 bases, and 15 bases had no gene match. The CDR3 sequence is 19 residues long. Looked up from germline, CDR1 is LNHNV and CDR2 is YYDKDF (reference sequence). CDR3 bases: TGTGCCACCAGCAGCGACCGCGGCCAAGGGGGCGCTTCCTACAATGAGCAGTTCTTC. Protein sequence: CATSSDRGQGGASYNEQFF.

This chain uses TRBV11-3 with TRBJ2-1; 7 bases align to TRBD1. There are 15 residues in the CDR3. Looked up from germline, CDR1 is SGHNT and CDR2 is YENEEA. V dropped 0 bases and J dropped 7; count of bases not matched to a gene: 6. This CDR3 is CASSLDEGQSNEQFF. CDR3 in DNA: TGTGCCAGCAGCTTAGATGAGGGACAGTCAAATGAGCAGTTCTTC. Using reference TRBV11-3 and TRBJ2-1 for the parts outside the CDR3, the full variable domain is EAGVVQSPRYKIIEKKQPVAFWCNPISGHNTLYWYLQNLGQGPELLIRYENEEAVDDSQLPKDRFSAERLKGVDSTLKIQPAELGDSAVYLCASSLDEGQSNEQFFGPGTRLTVL.

The gene calls are TRBV12-3 or TRBV12-4 and TRBJ1-1; D is perhaps TRBD1 (5 bases). The CDR3 runs 13 residues. Trimming took off 7 bases at V and 2 bases at J, with 11 bases between the two ends. The CDR3 DNA reads as TGTGCCAGCAAGGCGACAGTTAACACTGAAGCTTTCTTT. Protein product: CASKATVNTEAFF.

The CDR3 bases are TGTGCCATCAGTGAAAGCGTGACAGGGGGCTCTGGGGCCAACGTCCTGACTTTC. This sequence encodes CAISESVTGGSGANVLTF. The chain links TRBV10-3 to TRBJ2-6; 9 positions match TRBD1. This CDR3 has 18 amino acids. Germline CDR1 ENHRY, CDR2 SYGVKD. V lost 3 bases and J lost 0; bases outside the gene matches: 6.

The chain employs TRBV6-6 and TRBJ1-2; D uncertain. The V gene's germline CDR1 is MNHNY and CDR2 SVGAGI (reference sequence). This CDR3 region has 14 residues. V gave up 7 bases and J gave up 1 base, with 13 bases separating them. The CDR3 region is CASNTPQSNYGYTF. CDR3 DNA: TGTGCCAGCAATACCCCACAGAGTAACTATGGCTACACCTTC.

The chain has TRBV7-2 and TRBJ1-2, with D perhaps TRBD1 (5 bases). The CDR3 consists of 15 residues. Trimming cost V 5 bases and J 0 bases, with 13 bases left between them. The germline V gene encodes CDR1 SGHTA and CDR2 FQGNSA. The CDR3 sequence: CASSPRQLTNYGYTF. The CDR3, as DNA: TGTGCCAGCAGCCCGAGACAGCTAACTAACTATGGCTACACCTTC.

Comment on this clone: The sample holds other DNA sequences that translate to the same CDR3. The V gene is TRBV18, the J gene TRBJ2-7, with TRBD1 matching 10 bases. CDR1 is KGHSH and CDR2 is LQKENI in the germline V gene. Trimming took 6 bases from V and 2 from J; bases not matched to a gene: 7. This CDR3 has 15 residues. The CDR3 loop reads CASSPTGTGAYEQYF. In DNA, the CDR3 is TGTGCCAGCTCGCCCACCGGGACAGGGGCCTACGAGCAGTACTTC.

The rearrangement uses TRBV5-6 and TRBJ1-1; D perhaps matches TRBD1 (5 bases). The CDR3 is 13 residues long. V lost 4 bases, J lost 14 bases, and 21 bases lay in between. Germline V lookup: CDR1 SGHDT, CDR2 YYEEEE. This chain's CDR3 is CASSPQGGPQGFF. The DNA of the CDR3 is TGTGCCAGCAGCCCCCAGGGAGGACCCCAAGGATTCTTT.

The chain joins TRBV6-5 to TRBJ2-1; the match to TRBD1 covers 7 bases. The CDR3 has 14 amino acids. Germline-derived CDR1 and CDR2 are MNHEY and SVGAGI. V gave up 6 bases and J gave up 9 bases; unmatched junction bases: 11. CDR3 protein: CASRVHRGESEQFF. In DNA, the CDR3 is TGTGCCAGCAGGGTACACAGGGGAGAAAGTGAGCAGTTCTTC.